These 31 T cell receptor beta chains share one sample of origin, sequenced in a study of OX40 agonist ivuxolimab in advanced cancers. The table came from immunoSEQ multiplex PCR; TCRdb's copy has only in-frame clones and leaves some out. The sample lists more than 85,000 clones, roughly 90% occurring once. The sequenced sample was CD4+ or CD8+ T cells sorted from blood, obtained in a trial of the OX40 agonist ivuxolimab. These receptors all stem from an adult with an advanced solid tumor such as melanoma, head and neck, liver or kidney cancer.

The J gene is TRBJ2-6, the V gene TRBV18, with D hard to call. CDR1 and CDR2 from the germline V gene are KGHSH and LQKENI. The CDR3 runs to 16 residues. V was clipped by 4 bases and J by 0 bases, with 10 bases between them. CDR3 DNA: TGTGCCAGCTCACAATCGCAGAGCTCTGGGGCCAACGTCCTGACTTTC. Protein product: CASSQSQSSGANVLTF. Filled out from reference TRBV18 and TRBJ2-6, the complete variable domain reads NAGVMQNPRHLVRRRGQEARLRCSPMKGHSHVYWYRQLPEEGLKFMVYLQKENIIDESGMPKERFSAEFPKEGPSILRIQQVVRGDSAAYFCASSQSQSSGANVLTFGAGSRLTVL.

The chain joins TRBV28 to TRBJ2-7, with D unclear. V was cut by 7 bases and J by 2 bases, with 9 bases left in between. The CDR3 covers 12 residues. From germline, CDR1 is MDHEN and CDR2 SYDVKM. CDR3 nucleotide sequence: TGTGCCAGCAATAAGCGCCCCTACGAGCAGTACTTC. Its protein is CASNKRPYEQYF.

The chain is built from TRBV11-3 and TRBJ2-1, with 14 nucleotides matching TRBD2. Germline V gene sequence: CDR1 SGHNT, CDR2 YENEEA. This CDR3 region has 18 residues. J gave up 0 bases and V 6 bases, and 7 bases lay outside the gene matches. CDR3 DNA: TGTGCCAGCAGTTCCGGGACTAGCGGGAGATTCTCCTACAATGAGCAGTTCTTC. Residues: CASSSGTSGRFSYNEQFF.

The V call is TRBV5-1, the J call TRBJ1-2, with 8 bases aligning to TRBD1. Trimming removed 4 bases from V and 2 bases from J; junction bases left unmatched: 10. The CDR3 totals 16 residues. CDR1 and CDR2 from the germline V gene are SGHRS and YFSETQ. Written as DNA, the CDR3 is TGCGCCAGCAGCACACGTCGACAGGGGACGAACTATGGCTACACCTTC. Translating gives CASSTRRQGTNYGYTF.

Only one count was recorded for this clone. The V gene is TRBV4-1, the J gene TRBJ2-7; 9 bases align to TRBD1. V was clipped by 4 bases and J by 5 bases; unmatched bases: 9. Germline V CDR1 and CDR2: MGHRA, YSYEKL. The CDR3 is 15 residues long. The CDR3 nucleotides are TGCGCCAGCAGCCTCATCCGGGACAGGGCCCACGAGCAGTACTTC. Protein: CASSLIRDRAHEQYF.

This chain uses TRBV5-1 with TRBJ2-1; 13 nucleotides line up with TRBD2. The germline CDR1 and CDR2 sequences are SGHRS and YFSETQ. V lost 7 bases to trimming and J lost 9 bases; unmatched junction nucleotides: 4. CDR3 size: 13 residues. DNA of the CDR3: TGCGCCAGCGGACTAGCGGGAGAACTTGAGCAGTTCTTC. Translation gives CASGLAGELEQFF.

The chain couples TRBV7-9 to TRBJ2-5, with TRBD2 identical over 10 bases. V dropped 6 bases and J dropped 5; count of bases not matched to a gene: 9. This CDR3 has 15 residues. Germline V gene data show CDR1 as SEHNR and CDR2 as FQNEAQ (reference sequence). CDR3 bases: TGTGCCAGCAGTCCGGGACTAGCGCTTCGCGAGACCCAGTACTTC. Translation: CASSPGLALRETQYF.

This clone was seen only once. The rearrangement links TRBV7-9 to TRBJ1-4; tentative D call: TRBD1 (6 bases). The V gene lost 6 bases and the J gene lost 0 bases, with 14 bases spanning the gap. This CDR3 comprises 16 residues. CDR1 is SEHNR and CDR2 is FQNEAQ in the germline V gene (reference sequence). The CDR3 loop reads CASSFRGAATNEKLFF. In nucleotides, the CDR3 is TGTGCCAGCAGTTTTAGGGGGGCCGCAACTAATGAAAAACTGTTTTTT.

The gene calls are TRBV5-1 and TRBJ2-1, with D hard to call. The CDR3 spans 14 residues. Germline loops: CDR1 SGHRS, CDR2 YFSETQ. Trimming shortened V by 0 bases and J by 9 bases, and 13 bases separated the two germline ends. This CDR3 reads CASSLAPTYGEQFF. In nucleotides, the CDR3 is TGCGCCAGCAGCTTGGCCCCTACGTACGGTGAGCAGTTCTTC.

The V call is TRBV19, the J call TRBJ2-7; 8 bases are shared with TRBD1. CDR3 length: 15 residues. Germline values: CDR1 LNHDA, CDR2 SQIVND (reference sequence). Germline trimming cut 3 bases from V and 2 bases from J; bases unmatched to any gene: 6. The CDR3 sequence: CASSIGRQGTYEQYF. The DNA of the CDR3 is TGTGCCAGTAGTATTGGCCGACAGGGGACCTACGAGCAGTACTTC.

This sequence joins TRBV19 and TRBJ2-5, with 12 bases matching TRBD2. The length of the CDR3 is 15 residues. J was trimmed by 2 bases and V by 7 bases; bases with no gene match: 5. Per the germline V gene, CDR1 is LNHDA and CDR2 is SQIVND (reference sequence). In DNA, the CDR3 is TGTGCCAGTAAACGGACTAGCGGGAAGCAAGAGACCCAGTACTTC. Amino acids: CASKRTSGKQETQYF.

This clone was seen more than once but under ten times. The chain links TRBV19 to TRBJ2-7; 8 bases are shared with TRBD1. V shed 0 bases and J 2 bases; nucleotides not matched to a gene: 12. There are 18 residues in the CDR3. The V gene's germline CDR1 is LNHDA and CDR2 SQIVND (reference sequence). The CDR3 loop is CASSIDIVESTGAYEQYF. CDR3 sequence (DNA): TGTGCCAGTAGTATAGACATCGTTGAATCGACAGGGGCCTACGAGCAGTACTTC.

This clone was picked up one time. The V call is TRBV27, the J call TRBJ2-7, with 9 bases lining up with TRBD1. The CDR3 totals 18 residues. The V gene end was trimmed by 6 bases and the J gene end by 2 bases; junction bases not matched to a gene: 17. Germline-derived CDR1 and CDR2 are MNHEY and SMNVEV (reference sequence). The CDR3 is CASSRRPGQGIGPYEQYF. The CDR3 region has the DNA TGTGCCAGCAGCCGACGACCGGGACAGGGTATCGGGCCCTACGAGCAGTACTTC.

This clone has just one count. The chain joins TRBV5-4 to TRBJ2-7, with 8 bases lining up with TRBD1. V lost 4 bases and J lost 4; bases outside the gene matches: 7. Germline lookup yields CDR1 SGHNT and CDR2 YYREEE (reference sequence). The CDR3 length is 14 residues. DNA for the CDR3: TGTGCCAGCAGCCTGACAGGGGACTTATACGAGCAGTACTTC. Amino acids: CASSLTGDLYEQYF.

The genes are TRBV19 and TRBJ2-3; no clear D gene. CDR3 size: 13 residues. Looked up from germline, CDR1 is LNHDA and CDR2 is SQIVND (reference sequence). Trimming left V 2 bases short and J 2 bases short, with 5 bases between. The CDR3 is CASSITFTDTQYF. In DNA, the CDR3 is TGTGCCAGTAGTATAACTTTCACAGATACGCAGTATTTT. Supplemented by reference TRBV19 and TRBJ2-3, the full variable domain reads DGGITQSPKYLFRKEGQNVTLSCEQNLNHDAMYWYRQDPGQGLRLIYYSQIVNDFQKGDIAEGYSVSREKKESFPLTVTSAQKNPTAFYLCASSITFTDTQYFGPGTRLTVL.

The genes are TRBV4-2 and TRBJ2-1, with 7 bases lining up with TRBD2. Germline CDR1 and CDR2: LGHNA and YNFKEQ. V lost 3 bases to trimming and J lost 3 bases; unmatched junction nucleotides: 8. This CDR3 spans 16 amino acids. The CDR3 region is CASSQGSSGFYNEQFF. The CDR3 nucleotides read TGTGCCAGCAGCCAGGGGTCTAGCGGCTTCTACAATGAGCAGTTCTTC.

The chain carries TRBV11-2 and TRBJ2-5; TRBD1 matches 10 bases. The junction had 5 bases not matched to a gene; V was cut back by 8 bases and J by 5 bases. CDR1 is SGHAT and CDR2 is FQNNGV in the germline V gene. CDR3 size: 13 residues. CDR3 DNA: TGTGCCAGCGGACCGGACAGGGGGGAGACCCAGTACTTC. Its protein is CASGPDRGETQYF. Combining the CDR3 with reference TRBV11-2 and TRBJ2-5 gives the whole variable domain EAGVAQSPRYKIIEKRQSVAFWCNPISGHATLYWYQQILGQGPKLLIQFQNNGVVDDSQLPKDRFSAERLKGVDSTLKIQPAKLEDSAVYLCASGPDRGETQYFGPGTRLLVL.

The genes are TRBV5-1 and TRBJ2-7, with 7 bases matching TRBD1. CDR3 length equals 14 residues. Germline values: CDR1 SGHRS, CDR2 YFSETQ. Germline trimming cut 4 bases from V and 2 bases from J; bases unmatched to any gene: 6. CDR3 DNA: TGCGCCAGCAGCATCCCGGGACAGACCTACGAGCAGTACTTC. It encodes CASSIPGQTYEQYF.

The J gene is TRBJ1-1, the V gene TRBV7-3, with 9 bases fitting TRBD1. Per germline, CDR1 SGHTA and CDR2 FQGTGA. The CDR3 is 14 amino acids. V dropped 3 bases and J dropped 4; count of bases not matched to a gene: 3. CDR3 loop: CASSFGTGSTEAFF. CDR3 bases: TGTGCCAGCAGCTTCGGGACAGGGAGCACTGAAGCTTTCTTT.

The chain joins TRBV7-2 to TRBJ2-7; possibly TRBD2 for D (6 bases). Germline assignment: CDR1 SGHTA and CDR2 FQGNSA. The CDR3 sequence is 14 residues long. Trimming pared 8 bases from V and 0 bases from J, leaving 14 bases between. The CDR3 spells CASGRRDGSYEQYF. In DNA, the CDR3 is TGTGCCAGCGGCCGGCGGGACGGCTCCTACGAGCAGTACTTC.

Here the CDR3 reads CASSLVAGRSYEQYF. The CDR3 DNA follows: TGTGCCAGCAGCTTAGTGGCGGGCAGATCCTACGAGCAGTACTTC. This chain connects TRBV11-2 to TRBJ2-7, with D perhaps TRBD2 (5 bases). The germline V and J ends were trimmed by 1 base and 1 base, with 11 bases remaining between them. The CDR3 is 15 residues long. Germline assignment: CDR1 SGHAT and CDR2 FQNNGV.

This chain joins TRBV11-2 and TRBJ2-7; D gene unclear. The length of the CDR3 is 14 residues. Germline loops: CDR1 SGHAT, CDR2 FQNNGV. V was cut by 3 bases and J by 0 bases, with 9 bases left in between. The CDR3 protein is CASSFNTLSYEQYF. The CDR3 coding sequence is TGTGCCAGCAGCTTCAACACCCTCTCCTACGAGCAGTACTTC.

V is TRBV15 and J is TRBJ1-5; tentative D call: TRBD1 (5 bases). The CDR3 sequence is 17 residues long. Deletions cut 3 bases from V and 6 bases from J, with 21 bases between. Germline V gives CDR1 LNHNV, CDR2 YYDKDF (reference sequence). CDR3 bases: TGTGCCACCAGCAGCGGACGGGACCCCCTACTGACTCAGCCCCAGCATTTT. This gives the protein CATSSGRDPLLTQPQHF.

This chain uses TRBV2 with TRBJ1-1; D is perhaps TRBD1 (6 bases). CDR1 and CDR2 from the germline V gene are SNHLY and FYNNEI. V gave up 2 bases and J gave up 3 bases, with 10 bases separating them. This CDR3 comprises 14 residues. CDR3 amino acids: CASSERQADTEAFF. CDR3 nucleotide sequence: TGTGCCAGCAGTGAAAGACAGGCCGACACTGAAGCTTTCTTT. The variable domain in full, with the rest retrieved from reference TRBV2 and TRBJ1-1, is EPEVTQTPSHQVTQMGQEVILRCVPISNHLYFYWYRQILGQKVEFLVSFYNNEISEKSEIFDDQFSVERPDGSNFTLKIRSTKLEDSAMYFCASSERQADTEAFFGQGTRLTVV.

This sequence joins TRBV7-7 and TRBJ2-5, with 7 positions matching TRBD2. CDR3 length: 13 amino acids. V was pared by 6 bases and J by 4 bases, with 5 bases of the junction left unmatched. Germline V gene lookup returns CDR1 SSHAT and CDR2 FNYEAQ (reference sequence). Written as DNA, the CDR3 is TGTGCCAGCAGTGTAGCGGGTCGAGAGACCCAGTACTTC. It translates to CASSVAGRETQYF.

The V gene is TRBV6-1, the J gene TRBJ2-5; 8 bases fit TRBD1. CDR1 and CDR2 from the germline V gene are MNHNS and SASEGT. This CDR3 comprises 20 residues. V lost 1 base, J lost 1 base, and 17 bases stayed unmatched. CDR3 amino acids: CASSEEAQGRWQGAQETQYF. In nucleotides, the CDR3 is TGTGCCAGCAGTGAAGAAGCCCAGGGAAGGTGGCAGGGGGCCCAAGAGACCCAGTACTTC.

This clone was found once. V gene TRBV5-5 combines with J gene TRBJ1-2, with 8 bases identical to TRBD1. The CDR3 totals 14 residues. The ends lost 4 bases at V and 4 bases at J; junction bases unmatched: 6. Germline loops: CDR1 SGHKS, CDR2 YYEKEE (reference sequence). The CDR3 bases are TGTGCCAGCAGCCCTAAAACAGGGGGCTATGGCTACACCTTC. Its translation: CASSPKTGGYGYTF. Full variable domain (rest looked up from reference TRBV5-5 and TRBJ1-2): DAGVTQSPTHLIKTRGQQVTLRCSPISGHKSVSWYQQVLGQGPQFIFQYYEKEERGRGNFPDRFSARQFPNYSSELNVNALLLGDSALYLCASSPKTGGYGYTFGSGTRLTVV.

V is TRBV19 and J is TRBJ1-2; unclear D gene. Germline V gene lookup returns CDR1 LNHDA and CDR2 SQIVND (reference sequence). V was clipped by 2 bases and J by 5 bases, with 18 bases between them. CDR3 length: 16 residues. CDR3 protein: CASSIPAETKTYGYTF. The CDR3, as DNA: TGTGCCAGTAGTATACCCGCGGAAACCAAAACGTATGGCTACACCTTC.

The V and J genes are TRBV13 and TRBJ2-7, with D perhaps TRBD1 (5 bases). The CDR3 loop spans 15 amino acids. From germline, CDR1 is PRHDT and CDR2 FYEKMQ (reference sequence). V lost 1 base, J lost 0 bases, and 10 bases lay in between. The CDR3 protein is CASSLVRANSYEQYF. The CDR3 nucleotides read TGTGCCAGCAGCTTAGTCAGGGCCAACTCCTACGAGCAGTACTTC. Variable domain in full (rest from reference TRBV13 and TRBJ2-7): AAGVIQSPRHLIKEKRETATLKCYPIPRHDTVYWYQQGPGQDPQFLISFYEKMQSDKGSIPDRFSAQQFSDYHSELNMSSLELGDSALYFCASSLVRANSYEQYFGPGTRLTVT.

J is TRBJ2-7 and V is TRBV11-2, with D unclear. V lost 1 base, J lost 3 bases, and 13 bases lay in between. Per the germline V gene, CDR1 is SGHAT and CDR2 is FQNNGV. The CDR3 is 15 residues long. CDR3 residues: CASSLVGSQYYEQYF. The DNA of the CDR3 is TGTGCCAGCAGCTTAGTGGGCAGTCAGTACTACGAGCAGTACTTC. Drawing the rest from reference TRBV11-2 and TRBJ2-7, the complete variable domain is EAGVAQSPRYKIIEKRQSVAFWCNPISGHATLYWYQQILGQGPKLLIQFQNNGVVDDSQLPKDRFSAERLKGVDSTLKIQPAKLEDSAVYLCASSLVGSQYYEQYFGPGTRLTVT.

The chain has TRBV27 and TRBJ2-2; D unresolved. Germline loops: CDR1 MNHEY, CDR2 SMNVEV (reference sequence). The CDR3 runs 15 residues. V lost 2 bases and J 3 bases, leaving 10 bases between the germline ends. The CDR3 protein is CASSLGRIYTGELFF. The CDR3 DNA is TGTGCCAGCAGTTTAGGCAGGATCTACACCGGGGAGCTGTTTTTT.